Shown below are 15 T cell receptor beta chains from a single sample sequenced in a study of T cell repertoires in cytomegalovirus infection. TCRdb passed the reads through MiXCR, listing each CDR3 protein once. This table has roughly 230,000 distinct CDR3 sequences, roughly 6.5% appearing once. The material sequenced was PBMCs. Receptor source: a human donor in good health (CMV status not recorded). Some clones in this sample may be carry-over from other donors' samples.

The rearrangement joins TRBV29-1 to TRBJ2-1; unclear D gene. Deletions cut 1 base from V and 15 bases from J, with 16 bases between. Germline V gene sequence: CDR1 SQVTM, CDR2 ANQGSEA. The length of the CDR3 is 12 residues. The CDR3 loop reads CSVEGASKSSFF. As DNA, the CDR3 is TGCAGCGTTGAAGGCGCCAGTAAGTCTTCGTTCTTC.

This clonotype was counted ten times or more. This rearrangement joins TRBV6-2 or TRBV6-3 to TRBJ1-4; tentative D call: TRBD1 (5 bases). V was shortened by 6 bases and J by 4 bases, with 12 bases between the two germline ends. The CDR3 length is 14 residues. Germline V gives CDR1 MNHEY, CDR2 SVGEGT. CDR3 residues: CASSLRTLNEKLFF. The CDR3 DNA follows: TGTGCCAGCAGCCTGAGGACACTTAATGAAAAACTGTTTTTT.

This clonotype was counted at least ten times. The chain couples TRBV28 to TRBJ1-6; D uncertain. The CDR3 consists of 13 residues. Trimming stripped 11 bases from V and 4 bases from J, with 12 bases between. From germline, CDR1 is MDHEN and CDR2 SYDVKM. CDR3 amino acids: CARGRRYNSPLHF. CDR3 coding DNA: TGTGCCCGCGGTCGGAGATATAATTCACCCCTCCACTTT.

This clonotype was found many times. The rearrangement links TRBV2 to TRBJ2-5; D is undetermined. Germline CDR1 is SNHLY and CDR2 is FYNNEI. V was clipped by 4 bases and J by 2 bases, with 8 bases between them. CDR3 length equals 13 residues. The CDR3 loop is CASSGDLQETQYF. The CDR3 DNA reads TGTGCCAGCAGTGGAGACTTACAAGAGACCCAGTACTTC. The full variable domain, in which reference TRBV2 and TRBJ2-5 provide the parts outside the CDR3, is EPEVTQTPSHQVTQMGQEVILRCVPISNHLYFYWYRQILGQKVEFLVSFYNNEISEKSEIFDDQFSVERPDGSNFTLKIRSTKLEDSAMYFCASSGDLQETQYFGPGTRLLVL.

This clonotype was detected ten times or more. The DNA of the CDR3 is TGTGCCAGCAGCTCCGGGGGGGCAAAGAACGAGCAGTACTTC. Translation: CASSSGGAKNEQYF. The genes are TRBV5-5 and TRBJ2-7, with TRBD2 identical over 8 bases. Germline V gene lookup returns CDR1 SGHKS and CDR2 YYEKEE (reference sequence). This CDR3 comprises 14 residues. V lost 3 bases, J lost 5 bases, and 7 bases stayed unmatched. Using reference TRBV5-5 and TRBJ2-7 for the parts outside the CDR3, the full variable domain is DAGVTQSPTHLIKTRGQQVTLRCSPISGHKSVSWYQQVLGQGPQFIFQYYEKEERGRGNFPDRFSARQFPNYSSELNVNALLLGDSALYLCASSSGGAKNEQYFGPGTRLTVT.

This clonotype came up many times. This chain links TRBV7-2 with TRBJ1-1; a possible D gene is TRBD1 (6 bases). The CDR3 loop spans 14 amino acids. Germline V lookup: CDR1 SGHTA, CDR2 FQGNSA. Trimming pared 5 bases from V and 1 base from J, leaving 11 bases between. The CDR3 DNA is TGTGCCAGCAGCCCGGGGGCGGGGAACACTGAAGCTTTCTTT. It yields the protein CASSPGAGNTEAFF. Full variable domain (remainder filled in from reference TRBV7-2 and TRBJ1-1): GAGVSQSPSNKVTEKGKDVELRCDPISGHTALYWYRQSLGQGLEFLIYFQGNSAPDKSGLPSDRFSAERTGGSVSTLTIQRTQQEDSAVYLCASSPGAGNTEAFFGQGTRLTVV.

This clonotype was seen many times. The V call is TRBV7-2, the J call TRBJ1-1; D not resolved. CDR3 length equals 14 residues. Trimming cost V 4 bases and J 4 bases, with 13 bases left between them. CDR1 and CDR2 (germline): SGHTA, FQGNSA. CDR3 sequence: CASSSGRGVTEAFF. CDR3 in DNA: TGTGCCAGCAGCTCAGGTCGCGGGGTCACTGAAGCTTTCTTT.

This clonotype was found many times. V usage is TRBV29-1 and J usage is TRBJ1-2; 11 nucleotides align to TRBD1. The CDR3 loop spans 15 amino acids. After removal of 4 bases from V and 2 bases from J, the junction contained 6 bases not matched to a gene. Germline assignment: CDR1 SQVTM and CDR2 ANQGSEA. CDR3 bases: TGCAGCGTTGGAGGGACAGGGGGTTTCAACTATGGCTACACCTTC. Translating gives CSVGGTGGFNYGYTF.

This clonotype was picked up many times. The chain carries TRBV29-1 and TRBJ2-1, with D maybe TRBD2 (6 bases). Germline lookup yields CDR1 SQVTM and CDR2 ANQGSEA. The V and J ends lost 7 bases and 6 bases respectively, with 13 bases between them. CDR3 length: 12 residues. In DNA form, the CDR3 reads TGCAGCGGGACGGGGGACCGCAATGAGCAGTTCTTC. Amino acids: CSGTGDRNEQFF.

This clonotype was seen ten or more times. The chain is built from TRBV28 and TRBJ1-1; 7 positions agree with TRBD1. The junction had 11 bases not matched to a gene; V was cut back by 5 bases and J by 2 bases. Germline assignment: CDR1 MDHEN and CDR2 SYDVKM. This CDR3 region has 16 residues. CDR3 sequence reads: CASSTPKGALNTEAFF. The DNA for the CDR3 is TGTGCCAGCAGTACCCCAAAGGGGGCCCTAAACACTGAAGCTTTCTTT.

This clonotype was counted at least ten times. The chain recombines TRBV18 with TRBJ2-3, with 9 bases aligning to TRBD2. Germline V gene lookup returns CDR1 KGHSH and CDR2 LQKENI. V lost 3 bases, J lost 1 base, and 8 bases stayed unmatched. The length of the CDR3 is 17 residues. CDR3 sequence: CASSPTQRGAGTDTQYF. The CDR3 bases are TGTGCCAGCTCACCTACACAGCGGGGGGCCGGCACAGATACGCAGTATTTT.

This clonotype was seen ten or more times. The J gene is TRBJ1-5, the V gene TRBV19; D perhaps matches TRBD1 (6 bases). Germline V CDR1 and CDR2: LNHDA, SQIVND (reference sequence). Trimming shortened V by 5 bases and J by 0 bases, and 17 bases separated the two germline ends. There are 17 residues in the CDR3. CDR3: CASSGPTDRNSNQPQHF. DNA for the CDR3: TGTGCCAGTAGTGGGCCGACGGACAGAAATAGCAATCAGCCCCAGCATTTT.

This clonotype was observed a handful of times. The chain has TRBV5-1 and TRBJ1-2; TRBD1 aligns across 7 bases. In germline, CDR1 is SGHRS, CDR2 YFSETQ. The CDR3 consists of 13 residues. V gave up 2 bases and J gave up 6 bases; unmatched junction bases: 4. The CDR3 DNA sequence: TGCGCCAGCAGCTTCGGGACAGAAGATGGCTACACCTTC. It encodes CASSFGTEDGYTF.

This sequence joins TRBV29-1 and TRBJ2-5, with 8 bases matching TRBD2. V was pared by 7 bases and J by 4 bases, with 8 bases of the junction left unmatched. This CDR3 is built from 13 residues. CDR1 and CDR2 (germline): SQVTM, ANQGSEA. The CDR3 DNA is TGCAGCGGGAAACCGGGGGGGGCAGAGACCCAGTACTTC. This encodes CSGKPGGAETQYF.

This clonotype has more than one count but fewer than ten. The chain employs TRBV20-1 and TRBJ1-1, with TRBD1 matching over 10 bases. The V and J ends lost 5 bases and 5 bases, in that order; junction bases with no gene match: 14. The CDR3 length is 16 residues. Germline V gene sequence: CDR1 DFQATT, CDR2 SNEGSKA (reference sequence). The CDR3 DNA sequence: TGCAGTGCTCTAAACCGGGACAGGGGTTTGAGAACTGAAGCTTTCTTT. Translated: CSALNRDRGLRTEAFF.